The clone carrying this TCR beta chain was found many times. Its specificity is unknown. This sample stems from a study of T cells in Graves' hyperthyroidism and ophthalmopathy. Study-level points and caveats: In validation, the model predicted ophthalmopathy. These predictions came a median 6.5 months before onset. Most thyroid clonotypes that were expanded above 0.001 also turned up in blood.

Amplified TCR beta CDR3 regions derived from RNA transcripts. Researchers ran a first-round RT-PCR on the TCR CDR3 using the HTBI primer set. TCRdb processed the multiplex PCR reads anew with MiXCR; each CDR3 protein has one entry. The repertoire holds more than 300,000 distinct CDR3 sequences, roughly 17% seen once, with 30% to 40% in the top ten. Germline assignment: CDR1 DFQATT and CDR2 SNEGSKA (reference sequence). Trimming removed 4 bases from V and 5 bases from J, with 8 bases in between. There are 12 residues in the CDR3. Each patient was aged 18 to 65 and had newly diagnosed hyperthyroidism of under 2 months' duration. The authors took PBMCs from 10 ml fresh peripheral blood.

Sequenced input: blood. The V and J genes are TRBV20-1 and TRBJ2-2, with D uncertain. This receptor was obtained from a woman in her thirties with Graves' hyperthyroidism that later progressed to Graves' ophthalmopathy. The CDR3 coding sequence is TGCAGTGCTACTTCGGTAACCGGGGAGCTGTTTTTT. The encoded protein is CSATSVTGELFF.